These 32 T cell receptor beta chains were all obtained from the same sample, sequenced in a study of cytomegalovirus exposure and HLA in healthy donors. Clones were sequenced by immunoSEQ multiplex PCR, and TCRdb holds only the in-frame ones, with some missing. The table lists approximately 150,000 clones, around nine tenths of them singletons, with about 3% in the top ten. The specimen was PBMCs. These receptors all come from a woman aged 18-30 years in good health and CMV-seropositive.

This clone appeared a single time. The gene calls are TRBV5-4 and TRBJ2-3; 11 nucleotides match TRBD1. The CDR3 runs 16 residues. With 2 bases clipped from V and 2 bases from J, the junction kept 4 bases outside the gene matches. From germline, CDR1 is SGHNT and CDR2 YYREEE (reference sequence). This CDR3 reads CASSFGQGASTDTQYF. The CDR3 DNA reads TGTGCCAGCAGCTTCGGACAGGGGGCTTCCACAGATACGCAGTATTTT.

CDR3: CAIVLGEYYNEQFF. For the CDR3, the DNA is TGTGCCATCGTGCTAGGGGAATACTACAATGAGCAGTTCTTC. The gene calls are TRBV6-1 and TRBJ2-1; the D gene is possibly TRBD1 (5 bases). The germline gives CDR1 MNHNS, CDR2 SASEGT. Trimming took 10 bases from V and 3 from J, leaving 16 bases between them. The CDR3 runs to 14 residues.

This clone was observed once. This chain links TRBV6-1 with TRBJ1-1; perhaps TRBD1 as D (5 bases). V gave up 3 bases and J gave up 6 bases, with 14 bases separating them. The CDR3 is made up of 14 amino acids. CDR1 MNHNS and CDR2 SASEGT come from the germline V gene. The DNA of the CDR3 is TGTGCCAGCAGTGACCTGCAGGGTGGGGCTGAAGCTTTCTTT. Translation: CASSDLQGGAEAFF.

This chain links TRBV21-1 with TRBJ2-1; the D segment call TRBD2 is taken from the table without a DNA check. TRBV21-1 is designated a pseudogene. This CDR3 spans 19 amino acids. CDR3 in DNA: TGTGCCAGCAGCACCGAAGGGCTAGCGGGAGGAGTAGGGCACAATGAGCAGTTCTTC. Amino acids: CASSTEGLAGGVGHNEQFF.

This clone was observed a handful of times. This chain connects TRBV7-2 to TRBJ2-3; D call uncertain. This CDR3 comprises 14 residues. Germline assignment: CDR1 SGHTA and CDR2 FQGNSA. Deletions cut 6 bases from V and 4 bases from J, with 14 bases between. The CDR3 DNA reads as TGTGCCAGCAGACGAGATATTTCGGCAGATACGCAGTATTTT. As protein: CASRRDISADTQYF.

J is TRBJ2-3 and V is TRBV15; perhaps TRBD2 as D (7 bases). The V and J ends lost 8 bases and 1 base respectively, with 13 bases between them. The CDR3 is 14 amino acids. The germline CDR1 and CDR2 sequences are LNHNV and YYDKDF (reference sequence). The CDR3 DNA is TGTGCCACCCAGAGGGGGGGAGGCACAGATACGCAGTATTTT. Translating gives CATQRGGGTDTQYF.

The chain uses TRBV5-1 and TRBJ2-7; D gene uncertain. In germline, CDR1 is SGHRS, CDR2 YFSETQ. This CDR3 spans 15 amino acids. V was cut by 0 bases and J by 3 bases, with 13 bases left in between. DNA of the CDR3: TGCGCCAGCAGCTTGGGTTTCCCAGGAAGCTACGAGCAGTACTTC. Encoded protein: CASSLGFPGSYEQYF.

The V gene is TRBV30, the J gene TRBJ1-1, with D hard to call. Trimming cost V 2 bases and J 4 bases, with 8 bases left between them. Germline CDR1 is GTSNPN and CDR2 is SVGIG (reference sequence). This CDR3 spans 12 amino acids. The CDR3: CAWSSEGTEAFF. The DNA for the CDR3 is TGTGCCTGGAGTTCCGAGGGCACTGAAGCTTTCTTT. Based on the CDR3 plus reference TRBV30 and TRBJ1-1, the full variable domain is SQTIHQWPATLVQPVGSPLSLECTVEGTSNPNLYWYRQAAGRGLQLLFYSVGIGQISSEVPQNLSASRPQDRQFILSSKKLLLSDSGFYLCAWSSEGTEAFFGQGTRLTVV.

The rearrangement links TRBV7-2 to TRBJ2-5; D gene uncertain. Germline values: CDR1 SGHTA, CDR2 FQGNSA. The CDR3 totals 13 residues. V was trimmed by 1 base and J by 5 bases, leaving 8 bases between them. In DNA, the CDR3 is TGTGCCAGCAGCTTAGGAGGTTGGGAGACCCAGTACTTC. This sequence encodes CASSLGGWETQYF. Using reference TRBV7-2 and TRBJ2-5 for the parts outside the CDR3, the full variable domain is GAGVSQSPSNKVTEKGKDVELRCDPISGHTALYWYRQSLGQGLEFLIYFQGNSAPDKSGLPSDRFSAERTGGSVSTLTIQRTQQEDSAVYLCASSLGGWETQYFGPGTRLLVL.

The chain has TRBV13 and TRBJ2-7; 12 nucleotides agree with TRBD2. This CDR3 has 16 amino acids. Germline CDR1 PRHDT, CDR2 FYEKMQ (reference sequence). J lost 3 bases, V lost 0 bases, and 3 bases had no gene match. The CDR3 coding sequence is TGTGCCAGCAGCTTAGGGACTAGCGGGAGTGGCTACGAGCAGTACTTC. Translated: CASSLGTSGSGYEQYF.

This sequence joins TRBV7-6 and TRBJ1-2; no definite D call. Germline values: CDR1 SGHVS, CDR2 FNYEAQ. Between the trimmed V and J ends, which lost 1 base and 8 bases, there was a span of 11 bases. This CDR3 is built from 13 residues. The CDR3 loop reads CASSLEAAGGYTF. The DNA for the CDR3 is TGTGCCAGCAGCTTAGAGGCAGCCGGGGGCTACACCTTC.

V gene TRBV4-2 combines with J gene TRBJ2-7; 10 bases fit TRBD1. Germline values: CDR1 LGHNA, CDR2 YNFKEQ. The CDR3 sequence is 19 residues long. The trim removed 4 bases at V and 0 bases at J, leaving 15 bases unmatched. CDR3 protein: CASSPLGRQGAGSSYEQYF. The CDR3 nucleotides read TGTGCCAGCAGCCCCCTCGGGAGACAGGGGGCGGGAAGCTCCTACGAGCAGTACTTC.

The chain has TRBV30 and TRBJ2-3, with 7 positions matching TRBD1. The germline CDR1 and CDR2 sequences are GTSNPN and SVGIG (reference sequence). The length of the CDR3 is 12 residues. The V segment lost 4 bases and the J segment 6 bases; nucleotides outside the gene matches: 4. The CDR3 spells CAWNEGADTQYF. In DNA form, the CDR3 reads TGTGCCTGGAATGAGGGGGCGGATACGCAGTATTTT.

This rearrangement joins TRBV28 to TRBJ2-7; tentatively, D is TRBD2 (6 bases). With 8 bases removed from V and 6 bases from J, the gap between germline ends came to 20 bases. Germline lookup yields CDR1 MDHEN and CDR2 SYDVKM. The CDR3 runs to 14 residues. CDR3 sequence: CASGGTYPAFEQYF. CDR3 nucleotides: TGTGCCAGCGGGGGGACCTATCCAGCCTTCGAGCAGTACTTC.

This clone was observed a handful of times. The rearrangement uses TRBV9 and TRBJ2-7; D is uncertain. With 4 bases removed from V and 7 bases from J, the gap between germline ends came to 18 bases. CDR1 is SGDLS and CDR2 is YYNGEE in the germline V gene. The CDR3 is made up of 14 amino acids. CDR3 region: CASSPTVSSREQYF. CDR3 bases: TGTGCCAGCAGCCCGACTGTATCCTCTAGGGAGCAGTACTTC.

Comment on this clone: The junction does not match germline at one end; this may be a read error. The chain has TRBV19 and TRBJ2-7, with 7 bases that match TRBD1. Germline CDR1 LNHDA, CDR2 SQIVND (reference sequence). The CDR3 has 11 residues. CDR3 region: CASSVGQDGIF. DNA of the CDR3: TGTGCCAGTAGTGTCGGACAGGATGGGATTTTC.

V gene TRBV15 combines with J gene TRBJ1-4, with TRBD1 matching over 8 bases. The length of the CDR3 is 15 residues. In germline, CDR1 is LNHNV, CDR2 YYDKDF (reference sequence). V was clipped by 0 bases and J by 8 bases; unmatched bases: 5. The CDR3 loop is CATSRDVTGEEKLFF. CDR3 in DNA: TGTGCCACCAGCAGAGATGTGACAGGGGAGGAAAAACTGTTTTTT.

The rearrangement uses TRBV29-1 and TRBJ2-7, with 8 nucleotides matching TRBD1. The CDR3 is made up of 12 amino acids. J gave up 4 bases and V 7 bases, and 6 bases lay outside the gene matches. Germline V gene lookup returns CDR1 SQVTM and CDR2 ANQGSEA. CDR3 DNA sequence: TGCAGCGCCGGACAGGGCAGGTACGAGCAGTACTTC. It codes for CSAGQGRYEQYF.

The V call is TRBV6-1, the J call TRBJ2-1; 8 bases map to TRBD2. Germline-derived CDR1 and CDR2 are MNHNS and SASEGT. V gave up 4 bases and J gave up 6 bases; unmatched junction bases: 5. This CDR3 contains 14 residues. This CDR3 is CASSASGSCNEQFF. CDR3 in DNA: TGTGCCAGCAGTGCGAGCGGGAGCTGCAATGAGCAGTTCTTC.

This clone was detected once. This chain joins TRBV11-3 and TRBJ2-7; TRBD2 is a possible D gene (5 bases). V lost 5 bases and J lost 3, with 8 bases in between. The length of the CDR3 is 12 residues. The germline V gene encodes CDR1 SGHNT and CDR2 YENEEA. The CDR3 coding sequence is TGTGCCAGCAGCCGCGGGCGCTACGAGCAGTACTTC. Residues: CASSRGRYEQYF.

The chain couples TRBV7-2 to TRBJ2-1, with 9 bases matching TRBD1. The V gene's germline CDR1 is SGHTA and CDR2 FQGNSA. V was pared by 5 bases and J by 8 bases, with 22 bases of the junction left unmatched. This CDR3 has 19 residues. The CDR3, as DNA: TGTGCCAGCAGCCCCTCCCTGGGGGGGCGGACAGGGGTTACGGATGAGCAGTTCTTC. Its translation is CASSPSLGGRTGVTDEQFF.

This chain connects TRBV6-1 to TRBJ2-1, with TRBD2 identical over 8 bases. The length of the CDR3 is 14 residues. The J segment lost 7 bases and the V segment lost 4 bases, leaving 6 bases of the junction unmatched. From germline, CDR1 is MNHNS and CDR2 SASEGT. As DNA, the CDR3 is TGTGCCAGCAGTGCCAGCGGGAGAGTTAATGAGCAGTTCTTC. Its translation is CASSASGRVNEQFF.

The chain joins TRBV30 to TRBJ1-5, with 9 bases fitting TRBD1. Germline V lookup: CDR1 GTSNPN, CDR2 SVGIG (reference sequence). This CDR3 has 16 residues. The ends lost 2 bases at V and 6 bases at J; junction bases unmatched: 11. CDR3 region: CAWSTGQGIFGQPQHF. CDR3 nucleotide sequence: TGTGCCTGGAGTACCGGACAGGGGATATTCGGTCAGCCCCAGCATTTT.

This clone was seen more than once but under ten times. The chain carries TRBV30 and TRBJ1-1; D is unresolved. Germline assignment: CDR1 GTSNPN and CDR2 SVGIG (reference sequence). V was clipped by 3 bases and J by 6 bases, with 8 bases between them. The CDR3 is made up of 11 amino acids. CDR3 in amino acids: CAWSDGSEAFF. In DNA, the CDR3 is TGTGCCTGGAGCGACGGGTCTGAAGCTTTCTTT.

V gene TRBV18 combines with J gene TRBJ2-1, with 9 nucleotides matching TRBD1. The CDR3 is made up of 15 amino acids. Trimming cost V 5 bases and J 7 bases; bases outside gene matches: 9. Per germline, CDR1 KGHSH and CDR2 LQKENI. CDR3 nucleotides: TGTGCCAGCTCAGCCGGACAGGGGATCTTGAATGAGCAGTTCTTC. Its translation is CASSAGQGILNEQFF. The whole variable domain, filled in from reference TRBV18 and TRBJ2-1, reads NAGVMQNPRHLVRRRGQEARLRCSPMKGHSHVYWYRQLPEEGLKFMVYLQKENIIDESGMPKERFSAEFPKEGPSILRIQQVVRGDSAAYFCASSAGQGILNEQFFGPGTRLTVL.

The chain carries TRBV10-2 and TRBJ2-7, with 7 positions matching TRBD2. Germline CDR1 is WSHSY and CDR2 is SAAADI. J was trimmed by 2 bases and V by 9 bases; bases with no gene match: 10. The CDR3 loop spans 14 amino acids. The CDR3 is CASRDSSGAYEQYF. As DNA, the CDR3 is TGCGCCAGTCGGGACTCCAGCGGGGCCTACGAGCAGTACTTC.

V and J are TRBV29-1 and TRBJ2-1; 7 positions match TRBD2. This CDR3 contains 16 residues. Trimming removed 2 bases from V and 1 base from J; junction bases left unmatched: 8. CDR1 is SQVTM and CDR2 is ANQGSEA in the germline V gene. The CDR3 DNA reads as TGCAGCGTTGAAAAGAGGGTAGCGGGTTCCTACAATGAGCAGTTCTTC. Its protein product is CSVEKRVAGSYNEQFF.

The CDR3: CASSYSAGVQETQYF. The DNA for the CDR3 is TGTGCCAGCAGTTACTCGGCGGGCGTCCAAGAGACCCAGTACTTC. The V and J genes are TRBV6-5 and TRBJ2-5; the D gene is possibly TRBD2 (5 bases). The V gene's germline CDR1 is MNHEY and CDR2 SVGAGI. This CDR3 contains 15 residues. V shed 0 bases and J shed 1 base, with 9 bases lying between them.

The CDR3 region has the DNA TGTGCCAGCAGACCGGGACAGCCACCCTACGAGCAGTACTTC. It yields the protein CASRPGQPPYEQYF. V is TRBV28 and J is TRBJ2-7; 7 bases align to TRBD1. CDR3 size: 14 residues. V shed 6 bases and J 2 bases; nucleotides not matched to a gene: 7. Germline V gene lookup returns CDR1 MDHEN and CDR2 SYDVKM. The complete variable domain, with remaining parts taken from reference TRBV28 and TRBJ2-7, reads DVKVTQSSRYLVKRTGEKVFLECVQDMDHENMFWYRQDPGLGLRLIYFSYDVKMKEKGDIPEGYSVSREKKERFSLILESASTNQTSMYLCASRPGQPPYEQYFGPGTRLTVT.

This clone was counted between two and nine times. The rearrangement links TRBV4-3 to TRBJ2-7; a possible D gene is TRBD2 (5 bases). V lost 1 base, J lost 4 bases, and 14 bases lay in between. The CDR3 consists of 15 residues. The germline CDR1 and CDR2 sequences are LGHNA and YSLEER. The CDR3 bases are TGCGCCAGCAGCCAAGCAGGTCGCGGCGGGTACGAGCAGTACTTC. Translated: CASSQAGRGGYEQYF.

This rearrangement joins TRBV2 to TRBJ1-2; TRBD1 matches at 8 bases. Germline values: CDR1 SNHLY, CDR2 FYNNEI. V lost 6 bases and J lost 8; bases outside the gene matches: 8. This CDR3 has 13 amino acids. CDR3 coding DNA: TGTGCCAGCAGCCCGGGACAGGCCCCCGGCTACACCTTC. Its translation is CASSPGQAPGYTF.

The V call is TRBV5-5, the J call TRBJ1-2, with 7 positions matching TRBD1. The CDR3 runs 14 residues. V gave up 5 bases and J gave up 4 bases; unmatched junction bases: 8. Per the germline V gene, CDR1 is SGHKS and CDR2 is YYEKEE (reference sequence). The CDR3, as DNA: TGTGCCAGCAGGATAAACAGGGGTTTCTATGGCTACACCTTC. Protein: CASRINRGFYGYTF.